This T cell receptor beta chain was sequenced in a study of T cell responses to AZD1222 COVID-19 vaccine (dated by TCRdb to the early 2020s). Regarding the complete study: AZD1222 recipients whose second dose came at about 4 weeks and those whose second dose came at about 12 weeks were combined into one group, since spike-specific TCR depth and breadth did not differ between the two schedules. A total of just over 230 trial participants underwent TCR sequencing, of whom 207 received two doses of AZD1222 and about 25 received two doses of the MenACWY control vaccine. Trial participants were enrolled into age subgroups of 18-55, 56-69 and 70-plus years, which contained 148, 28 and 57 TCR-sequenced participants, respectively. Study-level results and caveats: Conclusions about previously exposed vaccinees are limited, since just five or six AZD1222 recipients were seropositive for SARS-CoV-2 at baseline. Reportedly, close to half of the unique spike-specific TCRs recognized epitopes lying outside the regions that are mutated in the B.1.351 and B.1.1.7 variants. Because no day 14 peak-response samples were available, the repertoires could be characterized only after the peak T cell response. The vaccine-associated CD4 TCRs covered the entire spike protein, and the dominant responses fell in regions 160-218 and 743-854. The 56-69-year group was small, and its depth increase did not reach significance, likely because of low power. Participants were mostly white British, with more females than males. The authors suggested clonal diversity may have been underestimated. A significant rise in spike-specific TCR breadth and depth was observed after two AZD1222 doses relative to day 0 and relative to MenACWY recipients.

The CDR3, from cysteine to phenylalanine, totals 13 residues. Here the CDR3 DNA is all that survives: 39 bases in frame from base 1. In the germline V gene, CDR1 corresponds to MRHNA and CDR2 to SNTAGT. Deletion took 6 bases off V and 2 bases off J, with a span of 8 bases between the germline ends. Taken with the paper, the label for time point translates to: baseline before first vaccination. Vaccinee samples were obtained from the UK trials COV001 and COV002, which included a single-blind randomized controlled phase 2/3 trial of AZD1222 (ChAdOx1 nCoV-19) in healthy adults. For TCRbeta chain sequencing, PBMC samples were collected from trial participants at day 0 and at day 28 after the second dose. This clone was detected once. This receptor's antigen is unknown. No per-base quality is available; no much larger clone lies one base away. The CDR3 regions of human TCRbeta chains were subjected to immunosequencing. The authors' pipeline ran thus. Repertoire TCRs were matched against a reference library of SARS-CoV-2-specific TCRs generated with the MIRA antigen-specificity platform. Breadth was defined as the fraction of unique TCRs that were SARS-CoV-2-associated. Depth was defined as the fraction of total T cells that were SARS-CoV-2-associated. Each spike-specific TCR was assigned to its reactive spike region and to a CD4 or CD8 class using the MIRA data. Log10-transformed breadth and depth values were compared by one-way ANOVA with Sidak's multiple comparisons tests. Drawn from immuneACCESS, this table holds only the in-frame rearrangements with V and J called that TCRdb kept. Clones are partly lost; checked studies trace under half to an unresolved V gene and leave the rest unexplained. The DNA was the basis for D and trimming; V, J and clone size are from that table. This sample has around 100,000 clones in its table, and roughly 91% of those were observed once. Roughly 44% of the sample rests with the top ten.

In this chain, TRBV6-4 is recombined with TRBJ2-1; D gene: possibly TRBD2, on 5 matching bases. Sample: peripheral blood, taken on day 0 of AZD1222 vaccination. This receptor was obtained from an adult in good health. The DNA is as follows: TGTGCCAGCAGCACCGGGGCCTACAATGAGCAGTTCTTC. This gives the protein CASSTGAYNEQFF.